Presented here are 19 T cell receptor beta chains from one specimen sequenced in a study of regulatory dendritic cells for organ transplantation. Here immunoSEQ multiplex PCR was the method, and the copy in TCRdb shows in-frame clones only, minus some. The sample has 25,000 to 30,000 clones; around 83% are singletons. Sequencing was done on a sample of naive CD4+ T cells from blood. Subset specified: CD45RA+ naive T cells. These receptor sequences come from a human donor in good health.

This clone was recorded a few times. The chain couples TRBV5-1 to TRBJ2-7; TRBD1 matches 10 bases. In germline, CDR1 is SGHRS, CDR2 YFSETQ. V was clipped by 2 bases and J by 6 bases; unmatched bases: 5. The CDR3 sequence is 14 residues long. The CDR3 region is CASSFRDRGSEQYF. The DNA for the CDR3 is TGCGCCAGCAGCTTCCGGGACAGGGGATCCGAGCAGTACTTC.

V and J are TRBV19 and TRBJ1-1; D may be TRBD1 (5 bases). There are 13 residues in the CDR3. Germline CDR1 is LNHDA and CDR2 is SQIVND (reference sequence). Trimming stripped 5 bases from V and 1 base from J, with 8 bases between. CDR3 sequence reads: CASSDRTNTEAFF. The CDR3 region has the DNA TGTGCCAGTAGTGACAGAACGAACACTGAAGCTTTCTTT.

V gene TRBV6-1 combines with J gene TRBJ2-5, with 7 bases identical to TRBD1. Trimming took 6 bases from V and 2 from J; bases not matched to a gene: 3. The length of the CDR3 is 13 residues. CDR1 and CDR2 (germline): MNHNS, SASEGT. The CDR3 coding sequence is TGTGCCAGCAGGCTGGGACAGCAAGAGACCCAGTACTTC. Translated: CASRLGQQETQYF.

The CDR3 bases are TGTGCCAGCAGCCCAGGGACAGGGCACACCGGGGAGCTGTTTTTT. Its protein is CASSPGTGHTGELFF. This sequence joins TRBV7-2 and TRBJ2-2, with 9 bases matching TRBD1. Germline V gene lookup returns CDR1 SGHTA and CDR2 FQGNSA. The CDR3 length is 15 residues. Germline trimming cut 5 bases from V and 3 bases from J; bases unmatched to any gene: 4.

This clone was seen more than once but under ten times. The CDR3 reads CASSLDQGWSYNSPLHF. DNA for the CDR3: TGTGCCAGCAGCTTAGATCAGGGTTGGTCCTATAATTCACCCCTCCACTTT. This chain links TRBV11-3 with TRBJ1-6, with a weak D call TRBD1 (5 bases). CDR3 length: 17 residues. Germline-derived CDR1 and CDR2 are SGHNT and YENEEA. V lost 0 bases and J 1 base, leaving 10 bases between the germline ends.

The chain's CDR3 is CASSPQSGYQETQYF. CDR3 coding DNA: TGTGCCAGCTCACCCCAATCGGGTTACCAAGAGACCCAGTACTTC. V usage is TRBV18 and J usage is TRBJ2-5, with D unclear. Germline loops: CDR1 KGHSH, CDR2 LQKENI. V lost 3 bases and J 0 bases, leaving 11 bases between the germline ends. CDR3 length: 15 amino acids.

This clone was observed a single time. The chain links TRBV5-6 to TRBJ2-1, with D maybe TRBD2 (5 bases). Germline CDR1 SGHDT, CDR2 YYEEEE. The CDR3 spans 13 residues. V lost 0 bases to trimming and J lost 9 bases, with 10 bases between them. Written as DNA, the CDR3 is TGTGCCAGCAGCTTGGCCGACGGGGTTGAGCAGTTCTTC. Its protein product is CASSLADGVEQFF. Variable domain in full (rest from reference TRBV5-6 and TRBJ2-1): DAGVTQSPTHLIKTRGQQVTLRCSPKSGHDTVSWYQQALGQGPQFIFQYYEEEERQRGNFPDRFSGHQFPNYSSELNVNALLLGDSALYLCASSLADGVEQFFGPGTRLTVL.

V gene TRBV7-3 combines with J gene TRBJ1-1, with 10 nucleotides matching TRBD1. This CDR3 comprises 12 residues. The V gene's germline CDR1 is SGHTA and CDR2 FQGTGA. The ends lost 5 bases at V and 11 bases at J; junction bases unmatched: 5. The CDR3 loop reads CASSPGQGGAFF. CDR3 in DNA: TGTGCCAGCAGCCCCGGACAGGGGGGGGCTTTCTTT. Looking up the rest from reference TRBV7-3 and TRBJ1-1 gives the full variable domain: GAGVSQTPSNKVTEKGKYVELRCDPISGHTALYWYRQSLGQGPEFLIYFQGTGAADDSGLPNDRFFAVRPEGSVSTLKIQRTERGDSAVYLCASSPGQGGAFFGQGTRLTVV.

This chain connects TRBV5-1 to TRBJ1-3; no firm D call. The CDR3 is 16 residues long. With 0 bases removed from V and 0 bases from J, the gap between germline ends came to 10 bases. Germline CDR1 and CDR2: SGHRS and YFSETQ. The CDR3: CASSLGPGYSGNTIYF. As DNA, the CDR3 is TGCGCCAGCAGCTTGGGTCCAGGTTACTCTGGAAACACCATATATTTT.

The chain has TRBV18 and TRBJ2-5, with D perhaps matching TRBD1 (7 bases). Deletions cut 3 bases from V and 2 bases from J, with 22 bases between. Germline loops: CDR1 KGHSH, CDR2 LQKENI. The CDR3 is 18 residues long. The CDR3 DNA is TGTGCCAGCTCACCGCGGGACCTTCACAGGGGACCACAAGAGACCCAGTACTTC. Translation: CASSPRDLHRGPQETQYF.

V and J are TRBV10-3 and TRBJ2-3; 9 positions match TRBD2. J gave up 1 base and V 6 bases, and 5 bases lay outside the gene matches. CDR3 length: 15 residues. Germline-derived CDR1 and CDR2 are ENHRY and SYGVKD. The CDR3 DNA sequence: TGTGCCATCAGACCGGGACTAGCACGCACAGATACGCAGTATTTT. Translated: CAIRPGLARTDTQYF.

This rearrangement joins TRBV6-6 to TRBJ1-4; possibly TRBD1 for D (5 bases). The V and J ends lost 6 bases and 3 bases respectively, with 11 bases between them. The germline CDR1 and CDR2 sequences are MNHNY and SVGAGI (reference sequence). The CDR3 is 14 amino acids. The CDR3 DNA follows: TGTGCCAGCAGGGACACGGGGGCTAATGAAAAACTGTTTTTT. Translating gives CASRDTGANEKLFF.

This sequence joins TRBV19 and TRBJ1-1, with 8 bases that match TRBD1. The J segment lost 5 bases and the V segment lost 9 bases, leaving 14 bases of the junction unmatched. The CDR3 has 15 residues. Germline assignment: CDR1 LNHDA and CDR2 SQIVND (reference sequence). CDR3 residues: CASFWTGTSSTEAFF. CDR3 sequence (DNA): TGTGCCAGCTTTTGGACAGGGACGTCTTCTACTGAAGCTTTCTTT.

The chain uses TRBV6-6 and TRBJ2-1, with D unclear. Per the germline V gene, CDR1 is MNHNY and CDR2 is SVGAGI (reference sequence). CDR3 size: 14 residues. V was clipped by 5 bases and J by 0 bases, with 8 bases between them. This CDR3 reads CASSRSSSYNEQFF. The CDR3 DNA reads TGTGCCAGCAGTCGCTCGAGCTCCTACAATGAGCAGTTCTTC.

This clone is a singleton in its sample. The CDR3 reads CASRGGEQYF. The CDR3 DNA is TGTGCCAGCCGAGGGGGCGAGCAGTACTTC. The chain combines TRBV21-1 with TRBJ2-7; the D call TRBD1 from the table was never checked on the DNA. TRBV21-1 is described as a pseudogene. CDR3 length: 10 amino acids.

This sequence joins TRBV27 and TRBJ2-1, with TRBD2 identical over 14 bases. CDR1 and CDR2 from the germline V gene are MNHEY and SMNVEV (reference sequence). This CDR3 contains 17 residues. Trimming removed 5 bases from V and 8 bases from J; junction bases left unmatched: 11. The CDR3 spells CASSPRTSGGRRDEQFF. Written as DNA, the CDR3 is TGTGCCAGCAGTCCCAGGACTAGCGGGGGGCGCAGGGATGAGCAGTTCTTC.

The J gene is TRBJ1-1, the V gene TRBV30; 8 bases match TRBD1. The junction had 11 bases not matched to a gene; V was cut back by 6 bases and J by 8 bases. The CDR3 length is 13 residues. Germline loops: CDR1 GTSNPN, CDR2 SVGIG (reference sequence). For the CDR3, the DNA is TGTGCCTGTTCTGGACAGGGTCGGCCCGAAGCTTTCTTT. Amino acids: CACSGQGRPEAFF.

The gene calls are TRBV21-1 and TRBJ2-2; whether TRBD1, the table's D call, matches the DNA was not checked. TRBV21-1 has pseudogene status. This CDR3 has 15 amino acids. CDR3 nucleotides: TGTGCCGGACCGGGACAGGGGATCGGCACCGGGGAGCTGTTTTTT. As protein: CAGPGQGIGTGELFF.

The chain is built from TRBV19 and TRBJ1-5; TRBD1 matches at 9 bases. The ends lost 7 bases at V and 2 bases at J; junction bases unmatched: 9. The CDR3 spans 16 residues. Germline V gene lookup returns CDR1 LNHDA and CDR2 SQIVND (reference sequence). The CDR3 bases are TGTGCCAGTACCCCTCGGACAGGGGTTCGCAATCAGCCCCAGCATTTT. This codes for CASTPRTGVRNQPQHF.